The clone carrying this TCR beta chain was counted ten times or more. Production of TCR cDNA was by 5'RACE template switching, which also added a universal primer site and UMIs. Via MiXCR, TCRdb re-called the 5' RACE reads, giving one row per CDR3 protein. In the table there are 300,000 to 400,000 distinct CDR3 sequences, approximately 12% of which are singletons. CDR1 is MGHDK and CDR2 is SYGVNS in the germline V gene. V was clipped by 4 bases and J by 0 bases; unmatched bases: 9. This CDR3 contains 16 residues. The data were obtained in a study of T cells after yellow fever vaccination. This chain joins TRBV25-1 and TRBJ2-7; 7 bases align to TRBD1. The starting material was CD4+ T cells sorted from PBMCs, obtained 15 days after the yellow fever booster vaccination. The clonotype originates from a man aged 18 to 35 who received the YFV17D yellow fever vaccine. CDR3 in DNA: TGTGCCAGCAGTGCACCCGGGACAGTGAACTCCTACGAGCAGTACTTC. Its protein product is CASSAPGTVNSYEQYF.